This T cell receptor (beta chain) was recorded in a study of blood T cell repertoires in COVID-19. Using immunoSEQ multiplex PCR, the repertoire was profiled, and TCRdb retains in-frame clones only, with some absent. The sample holds 59,000 or so clones, around 83% seen once. V gave up 0 bases and J gave up 8 bases; unmatched junction bases: 6. There are 16 residues in the CDR3. Per the germline V gene, CDR1 is SGHRS and CDR2 is YFSETQ. The origin of this receptor is a human donor in a cohort sampled during active COVID-19. The gene calls are TRBV5-1 and TRBJ1-4, with 11 bases matching TRBD1. The sequencing input was peripheral blood. CDR3 coding DNA: TGCGCCAGCAGCTTGGCCGGACAGGGGGCAAACGAAAAACTGTTTTTT. Encoded protein: CASSLAGQGANEKLFF.